The source of this TCR beta chain is a study of blood T cell repertoires in COVID-19. Study summary: Sources were T cells, B-cell-depleted T cells, or PBMCs; the material itself was cDNA or gDNA.

Per the original methods: How many nucleated cells were present was estimated from reference gene primer amplification. Sequencing used immunoSEQ multiplex PCR; TCRdb keeps in-frame clones, though not all of them. V and J calls and clone size are given by that table; D and trimming were obtained from the DNA. The sample holds approximately 210,000 clones, 75% to 85% seen once. This sequence was found in a man aged 35-49 years who had recovered from COVID-19. The sample consisted of PBMCs or T cells enriched from blood (not recorded which).

This chain's CDR3 is CASSPERDTGELFF. CDR3 bases: TGTGCCAGCAGCCCAGAACGGGACACCGGGGAGCTGTTTTTT. J is TRBJ2-2 and V is TRBV7-3; D is ambiguous. CDR3 size: 14 residues. From germline, CDR1 is SGHTA and CDR2 FQGTGA. The V end lost 5 bases, the J end lost 3 bases, and 10 bases lay between the germline ends.